This is a list of T cell receptor beta chains from one sample in a study of shared clonotypes between healthy human individuals. Using immunoSEQ multiplex PCR, the repertoire was profiled, and TCRdb retains in-frame clones only, with some absent. The table lists around 1.1 million clones, about 72% of them singletons. The sequencing input was memory CD4+ T cells from PBMCs. Receptor source: a man between 18 and 35 years old in good health. Some clones in this sample may be carry-over from other donors' samples. Both conserved end residues are part of each CDR3. D genes are given only for firm matches. Size is omitted from some rows. Given values are once, few, many or a class for expanded clones.

>NA|15|TRBJ1-3|NA|TRBV5-1
CASSLVTGRGNTIYF
TGCGCCAGCAGCTTAGTAACAGGGAGGGGAAACACCATATATTTT
>NA|15|TRBJ2-7|NA|TRBV11-2
CASSQRGAYSYRQYF
TGTGCCAGCAGCCAACGCGGCGCCTACTCCTACAGGCAGTACTTC
>NA|13|TRBJ2-5|NA|TRBV18
CASSPSDGETQYF
TGTGCCAGCTCACCATCGGACGGGGAGACCCAGTACTTC
>TRBD2|15|TRBJ2-1|NA|TRBV5-6
CASTLGLAKGVEQFF
TGTGCCAGCACCTTGGGACTAGCTAAAGGAGTTGAGCAGTTCTTC
>TRBD2|16|TRBJ2-1|NA|TRBV9
CASSSRTSGSEGEQFF
TGTGCCAGCAGCTCGCGGACTAGCGGGAGTGAGGGTGAGCAGTTCTTC
>NA|15|TRBJ1-5|NA|TRBV6-5
CASSPMGILNQPQHF
TGTGCCAGCAGTCCAATGGGTATCCTAAATCAGCCCCAGCATTTT
>NA|15|TRBJ2-7|NA|TRBV5-4
CASSHKTGVQYEQYF
TGTGCCAGCAGCCACAAGACTGGGGTACAGTACGAGCAGTACTTC
>TRBD2|20|TRBJ2-3|NA|TRBV12-5
CASAPPLGLAGVLATDTQYF
TGTGCTAGTGCCCCGCCCCTGGGACTAGCGGGAGTCTTGGCCACAGATACGCAGTATTTT
>TRBD1|15|TRBJ2-7|many|TRBV7-2
CASSLTGDWTYEQYF
TGTGCCAGCAGCTTAACAGGGGATTGGACCTACGAGCAGTACTTC
>TRBD1|15|TRBJ2-1|NA|TRBV4-1
CASTRQGQGKNEQFF
TGCGCCAGCACCCGGCAGGGACAGGGAAAGAATGAGCAGTTCTTC
>NA|13|TRBJ2-2|few|TRBV30
CAWRIKNTGELFF
TGTGCCTGGAGGATTAAAAACACCGGGGAGCTGTTTTTT
>TRBD2|18|TRBJ2-3|NA|TRBV4-3
CASSQTPTSGLSTDTQYF
TGCGCCAGCAGCCAAACGCCGACTAGCGGTCTTAGCACAGATACGCAGTATTTT
>NA|14|TRBJ2-7|NA|TRBV4-3
CASSQSAREYEQYF
TGCGCCAGCAGCCAGTCGGCCCGGGAGTACGAGCAGTACTTC
>NA|14|TRBJ1-2|few|TRBV7-9
CASSLAWGTDGYTF
TGTGCCAGCAGCTTAGCCTGGGGAACAGATGGCTACACCTTC
>TRBD1|13|TRBJ1-2|NA|TRBV28
CASSRTGGYGYTF
TGTGCCAGCAGCCGGACAGGGGGGTATGGCTACACCTTC
>TRBD1|18|TRBJ1-1|NA|TRBV25-1
CASSELGLRQGGGTEAFF
TGTGCCAGCAGTGAATTAGGTTTGAGACAGGGAGGTGGAACTGAAGCTTTCTTT
>TRBD1|15|TRBJ2-2|NA|TRBV18
CASSPQTGIAGELFF
TGTGCCAGCTCACCTCAGACAGGGATCGCCGGGGAGCTGTTTTTT
>NA|14|TRBJ2-1|once|TRBV2
CASSVRGGGNEQFF
TGTGCCAGCAGTGTAAGGGGGGGAGGGAATGAGCAGTTCTTC
>TRBD2|16|TRBJ2-1|NA|TRBV28
CASRALAGGKYNEQFF
TGTGCCAGCAGGGCCCTAGCGGGAGGGAAATACAATGAGCAGTTCTTC
>NA|16|TRBJ2-5|once|TRBV4-3
CASSQDRRASQETQYF
TGCGCCAGCAGCCAAGATCGGAGGGCCAGCCAAGAGACCCAGTACTTC
>NA|14|TRBJ2-4|NA|TRBV2
CASSREGSTNIQYF
TGTGCCAGCAGCCGAGAGGGGAGTACGAACATTCAGTACTTC
>NA|13|TRBJ1-2|NA|TRBV30
CAWFRTDQYGYTF
TGTGCCTGGTTTAGGACGGATCAATATGGCTACACCTTC
>NA|14|TRBJ2-7|NA|TRBV7-9
CASSSVGGLYEQYF
TGTGCCAGCAGCTCTGTAGGCGGCCTATACGAGCAGTACTTC
>TRBD2|18|TRBJ2-7|few|TRBV11-2
CASSLEGLAGGLSYEQYF
TGTGCCAGCAGCTTAGAGGGACTAGCGGGAGGCTTGTCCTACGAGCAGTACTTC
>TRBD2|18|TRBJ2-7|few|TRBV4-1
CASSQEGLAGGRFYEQYF
TGCGCCAGCAGCCAAGAGGGACTAGCGGGAGGGAGATTCTACGAGCAGTACTTC
>NA|15|TRBJ2-5|NA|TRBV9
CASSVVGQVEETQYF
TGTGCCAGCAGCGTAGTGGGGCAGGTGGAGGAGACCCAGTACTTC
>NA|16|TRBJ2-5|NA|TRBV4-3
CASSQVHRVFQETQYF
TGCGCCAGCAGCCAGGTACACCGAGTCTTCCAAGAGACCCAGTACTTC
>TRBD1|15|TRBJ2-7|NA|TRBV11-2
CASSLESTGYYEQYF
TGTGCCAGCAGCTTAGAATCGACAGGGTACTACGAGCAGTACTTC
>NA|16|TRBJ2-2|NA|TRBV28
CASSDLSSMDTGELFF
TGTGCCAGCAGCGACCTCTCAAGTATGGACACCGGGGAGCTGTTTTTT
>NA|13|TRBJ2-7|NA|TRBV18
CASSPREAYEQYF
TGTGCCAGCTCACCGAGGGAAGCCTACGAGCAGTACTTC
>NA|16|TRBJ2-3|NA|TRBV2
CASSPFVGLGTDTQYF
TGTGCCAGCAGTCCATTCGTTGGGTTGGGCACAGATACGCAGTATTTT
>TRBD1|14|TRBJ1-2|few|TRBV29-1
CSVRTDRGMLGYTF
TGCAGCGTTCGGACGGACAGGGGAATGCTGGGCTACACCTTC
>NA|13|TRBJ2-3|NA|TRBV28
CASSERNTDTQYF
TGTGCCAGCAGTGAGAGAAACACAGATACGCAGTATTTT
>NA|14|TRBJ1-1|NA|TRBV6-1
CASSDVVGGLKAFF
TGTGCCAGCAGTGATGTTGTCGGGGGCTTGAAAGCTTTCTTT
>NA|16|TRBJ1-3|NA|TRBV5-1
CASSSGFGSAGNTIYF
TGCGCCAGCAGCTCAGGTTTCGGGAGTGCGGGAAACACCATATATTTT
>NA|14|TRBJ2-7|NA|TRBV18
CASSPKGGLAEQYF
TGTGCCAGCTCACCAAAAGGTGGACTTGCCGAGCAGTACTTC
>NA|14|TRBJ2-7|NA|TRBV28
CASSLGQGTREQYF
TGTGCCAGCAGTTTAGGCCAGGGGACACGAGAGCAGTACTTC
>NA|14|TRBJ1-1|NA|TRBV28
CASSLNAGVFEAFF
TGTGCCAGCAGTTTGAATGCAGGCGTTTTTGAAGCTTTCTTT
>TRBD2|16|TRBJ2-5|NA|TRBV7-3
CASSLGASGPQETQYF
TGTGCCAGCAGCTTAGGGGCTAGCGGGCCCCAAGAGACCCAGTACTTC
>NA|11|TRBJ2-5|NA|TRBV6-1
CASSMQETQYF
TGTGCCAGCAGTATGCAAGAGACCCAGTACTTC
>NA|16|TRBJ1-1|once|TRBV5-6
CASSLVRYYQVGEAFF
TGTGCCAGCAGCTTGGTTCGCTATTACCAAGTTGGTGAAGCTTTCTTT
>TRBD2|18|TRBJ2-7|NA|TRBV4-1
CASSPLLSGRARTYEQYF
TGCGCCAGCAGCCCTTTGCTTAGCGGGAGGGCCAGAACCTACGAGCAGTACTTC
>TRBD1|15|TRBJ1-1|many|TRBV5-5
CASSLTDRSNTEAFF
TGTGCCAGCAGCCTAACGGACAGGTCGAACACTGAAGCTTTCTTT
>NA|14|TRBJ2-5|NA|TRBV18
CASSPLQGGGTQYF
TGTGCCAGCTCACCGCTTCAGGGTGGTGGGACCCAGTACTTC